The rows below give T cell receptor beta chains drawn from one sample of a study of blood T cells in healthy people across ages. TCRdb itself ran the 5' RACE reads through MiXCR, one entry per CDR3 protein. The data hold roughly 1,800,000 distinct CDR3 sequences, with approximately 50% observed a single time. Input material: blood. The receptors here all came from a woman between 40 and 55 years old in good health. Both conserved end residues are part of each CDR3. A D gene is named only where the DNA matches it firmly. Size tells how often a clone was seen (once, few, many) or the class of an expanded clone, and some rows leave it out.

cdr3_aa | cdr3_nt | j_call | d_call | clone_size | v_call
CASSSSIPAPEAFF | TGTGCCAGCAGCTCGTCGATACCGGCACCTGAAGCTTTCTTT | TRBJ1-1 | . | . | TRBV7-2
CASSMGGNRGYTF | TGTGCCAGCAGTATGGGGGGGAATCGAGGCTACACCTTC | TRBJ1-2 | . | . | TRBV6-5
CASSETTSGGRDTQYF | TGCGCCAGCAGTGAGACCACTAGCGGGGGGAGAGATACGCAGTATTTT | TRBJ2-3 | TRBD2 | . | TRBV10-2
CANSASMTVFSGANVLTF | TGTGCCAACAGCGCTTCGATGACAGTTTTCTCTGGGGCCAACGTCCTGACTTTC | TRBJ2-6 | . | . | TRBV12-3/TRBV12-4
CATSRDLQATDTQYF | TGTGCCACCAGCAGAGATTTGCAGGCCACAGATACGCAGTATTTT | TRBJ2-3 | . | . | TRBV15
CASRGDGSSYEQYF | TGTGCCAGCAGAGGGGACGGGTCCTCCTACGAGCAGTACTTC | TRBJ2-7 | . | . | TRBV6-5
CAISGRGVDEQFF | TGTGCCATCAGTGGGCGGGGGGTTGATGAGCAGTTCTTC | TRBJ2-1 | TRBD2 | . | TRBV10-3
CASSLFGGGHNEQFF | TGTGCCAGCAGTTTATTCGGGGGGGGCCACAATGAGCAGTTCTTC | TRBJ2-1 | TRBD2 | . | TRBV12-3/TRBV12-4
CASTESWSSGANVLTF | TGTGCCAGCACAGAGTCGTGGAGCTCTGGGGCCAACGTCCTGACTTTC | TRBJ2-6 | . | . | TRBV6-5
CASGSPGWGGNEQFF | TGTGCTAGTGGTTCCCCGGGGTGGGGAGGGAATGAGCAGTTCTTC | TRBJ2-1 | TRBD2 | . | TRBV12-5
CASNRGPQETQYF | TGTGCCAGCAATAGAGGTCCCCAAGAGACCCAGTACTTC | TRBJ2-5 | . | many | TRBV7-2
CASSYYPTRENEQFF | TGTGCCAGCAGTTACTACCCGACACGGGAAAATGAGCAGTTCTTC | TRBJ2-1 | . | . | TRBV6-5
CASSSENGYTF | TGCGCCAGCAGCTCGGAAAATGGCTACACCTTC | TRBJ1-2 | . | few | TRBV5-1
CSARGSGQGAIPEQYF | TGCAGTGCTAGAGGTTCTGGGCAGGGGGCGATTCCCGAGCAGTACTTC | TRBJ2-7 | TRBD1 | . | TRBV20-1
CASSYATGGRPDTQYF | TGTGCCAGCAGTTACGCGACAGGAGGTCGTCCAGATACGCAGTATTTT | TRBJ2-3 | . | few | TRBV6-5
CASSQDAGTATIYGYTF | TGTGCCAGCAGCCAAGATGCAGGGACAGCCACAATTTATGGCTACACCTTC | TRBJ1-2 | TRBD1 | . | TRBV3-1
CASTPSPGLATGELFF | TGTGCCAGCACTCCCTCACCGGGACTAGCAACCGGGGAGCTGTTTTTT | TRBJ2-2 | TRBD2 | . | TRBV6-5
CASSKRDDTEAFF | TGTGCCAGCAGTAAAAGGGACGACACTGAAGCTTTCTTT | TRBJ1-1 | . | once | TRBV6-1
CASSLSWRSEQYF | TGTGCCAGCAGCTTAAGTTGGCGAAGCGAGCAGTACTTC | TRBJ2-7 | . | . | TRBV11-3
CASSSLSRGMNTEAFF | TGCGCCAGCAGCTCGTTAAGCAGGGGAATGAACACTGAAGCTTTCTTT | TRBJ1-1 | . | . | TRBV5-1
CATSSPPETQYF | TGTGCCACCAGCAGCCCCCCCGAGACCCAGTACTTC | TRBJ2-5 | . | few | TRBV15
CASSPLQRGEMIIAEAFF | TGCGCCAGCAGCCCTCTCCAGCGAGGGGAGATGATTATCGCTGAAGCTTTCTTT | TRBJ1-1 | . | . | TRBV5-1
CASSLLPSSGANVLTF | TGTGCCAGCAGCTTGTTACCTAGCTCTGGGGCCAACGTCCTGACTTTC | TRBJ2-6 | . | few | TRBV5-8
CASSYDRSEQYF | TGCGCCAGCAGCTACGACAGGTCCGAGCAGTACTTC | TRBJ2-7 | . | few | TRBV6-2/TRBV6-3